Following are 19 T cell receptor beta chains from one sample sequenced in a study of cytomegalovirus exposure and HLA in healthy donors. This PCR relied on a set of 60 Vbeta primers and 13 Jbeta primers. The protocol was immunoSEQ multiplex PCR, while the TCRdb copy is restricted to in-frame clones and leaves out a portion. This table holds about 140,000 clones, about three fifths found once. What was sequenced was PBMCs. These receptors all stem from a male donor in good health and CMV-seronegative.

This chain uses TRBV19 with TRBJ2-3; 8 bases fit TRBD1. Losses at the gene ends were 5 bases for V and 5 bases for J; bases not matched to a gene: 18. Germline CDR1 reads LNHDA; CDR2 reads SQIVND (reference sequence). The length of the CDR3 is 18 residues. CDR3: CASSFALARGLFGDTQYF. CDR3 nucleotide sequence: TGTGCCAGTAGTTTTGCCCTGGCCAGGGGGCTTTTTGGAGATACGCAGTATTTT.

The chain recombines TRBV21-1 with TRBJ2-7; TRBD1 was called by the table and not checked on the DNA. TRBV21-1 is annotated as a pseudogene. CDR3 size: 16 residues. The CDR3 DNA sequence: TGTGCCAGCAGCAAATGTGTGGGGGCCGTGAACTACGAGCAGTACTTC. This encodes CASSKCVGAVNYEQYF.

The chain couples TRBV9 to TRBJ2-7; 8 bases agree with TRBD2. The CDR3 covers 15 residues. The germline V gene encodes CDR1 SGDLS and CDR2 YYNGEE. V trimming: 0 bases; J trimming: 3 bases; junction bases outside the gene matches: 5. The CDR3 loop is CASSVAGGAGYEQYF. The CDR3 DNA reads TGTGCCAGCAGCGTAGCGGGGGGGGCTGGCTACGAGCAGTACTTC.

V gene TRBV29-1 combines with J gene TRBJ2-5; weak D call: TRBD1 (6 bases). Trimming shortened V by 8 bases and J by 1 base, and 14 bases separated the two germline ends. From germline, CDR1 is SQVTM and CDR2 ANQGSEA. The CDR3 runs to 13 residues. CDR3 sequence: CSTLQGSQETQYF. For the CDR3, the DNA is TGCAGCACCCTACAGGGTTCCCAAGAGACCCAGTACTTC. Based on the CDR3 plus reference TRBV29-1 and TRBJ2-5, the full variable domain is SAVISQKPSRDICQRGTSLTIQCQVDSQVTMMFWYRQQPGQSLTLIATANQGSEATYESGFVIDKFPISRPNLTFSTLTVSNMSPEDSSIYLCSTLQGSQETQYFGPGTRLLVL.

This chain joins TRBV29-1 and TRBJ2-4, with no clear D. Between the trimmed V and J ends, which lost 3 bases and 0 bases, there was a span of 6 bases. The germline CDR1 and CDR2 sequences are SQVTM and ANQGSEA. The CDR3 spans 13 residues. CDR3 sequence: CSVDVLAKNIQYF. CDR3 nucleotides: TGCAGCGTTGACGTATTAGCCAAAAACATTCAGTACTTC. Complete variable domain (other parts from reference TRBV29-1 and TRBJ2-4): SAVISQKPSRDICQRGTSLTIQCQVDSQVTMMFWYRQQPGQSLTLIATANQGSEATYESGFVIDKFPISRPNLTFSTLTVSNMSPEDSSIYLCSVDVLAKNIQYFGAGTRLSVL.

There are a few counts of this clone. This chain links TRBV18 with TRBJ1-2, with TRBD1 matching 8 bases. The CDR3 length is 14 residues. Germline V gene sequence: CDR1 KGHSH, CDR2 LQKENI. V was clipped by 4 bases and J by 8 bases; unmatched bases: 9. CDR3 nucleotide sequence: TGTGCCAGCTCACAAGGACAGGGACTTAGCGGCTACACCTTC. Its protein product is CASSQGQGLSGYTF.

CDR3 sequence: CASSLGQEGTEAFF. As DNA, the CDR3 is TGCGCCAGCAGCCTAGGACAGGAGGGGACTGAAGCTTTCTTT. The genes are TRBV5-1 and TRBJ1-1; 7 bases match TRBD1. The CDR3 is 14 amino acids. Germline trimming cut 4 bases from V and 5 bases from J; bases unmatched to any gene: 8. The germline V gene encodes CDR1 SGHRS and CDR2 YFSETQ.

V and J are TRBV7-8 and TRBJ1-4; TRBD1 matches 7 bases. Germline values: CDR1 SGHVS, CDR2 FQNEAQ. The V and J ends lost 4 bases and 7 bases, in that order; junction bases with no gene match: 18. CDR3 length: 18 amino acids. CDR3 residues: CASSYRRVGRGMSEKLFF. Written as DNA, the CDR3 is TGTGCCAGCAGCTACCGACGGGTGGGCAGGGGGATGAGTGAAAAACTGTTTTTT.

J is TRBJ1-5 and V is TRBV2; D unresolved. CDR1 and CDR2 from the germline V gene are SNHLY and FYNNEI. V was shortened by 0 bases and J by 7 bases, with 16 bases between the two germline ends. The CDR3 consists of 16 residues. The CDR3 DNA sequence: TGTGCCAGCAGTGAAGCGCTTTTGGGAGCGGGCCAGCCCCAGCATTTT. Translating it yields CASSEALLGAGQPQHF.

As DNA, the CDR3 is TGTGCCAGCTCACCACGACAGGCCCTCAGGTTTGGAAACACCATATATTTT. This gives the protein CASSPRQALRFGNTIYF. The V call is TRBV18, the J call TRBJ1-3, with TRBD1 as a possible D gene (6 bases). The CDR3 spans 17 residues. The V gene lost 1 base and the J gene lost 3 bases, with 16 bases spanning the gap. Germline V CDR1 and CDR2: KGHSH, LQKENI.

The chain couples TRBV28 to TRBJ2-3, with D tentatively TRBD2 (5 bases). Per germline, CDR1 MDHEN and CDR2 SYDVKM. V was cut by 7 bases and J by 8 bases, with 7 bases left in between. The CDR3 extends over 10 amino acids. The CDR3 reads CASMRVTQYF. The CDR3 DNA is TGTGCCAGCATGAGGGTTACGCAGTATTTT.

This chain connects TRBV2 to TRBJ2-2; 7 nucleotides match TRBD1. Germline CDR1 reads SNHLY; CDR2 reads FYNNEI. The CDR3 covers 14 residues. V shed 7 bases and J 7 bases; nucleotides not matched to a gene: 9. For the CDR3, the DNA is TGTGCCAGCACCTCCGGACAGGCTATCGGGGAGCTGTTTTTT. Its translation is CASTSGQAIGELFF.

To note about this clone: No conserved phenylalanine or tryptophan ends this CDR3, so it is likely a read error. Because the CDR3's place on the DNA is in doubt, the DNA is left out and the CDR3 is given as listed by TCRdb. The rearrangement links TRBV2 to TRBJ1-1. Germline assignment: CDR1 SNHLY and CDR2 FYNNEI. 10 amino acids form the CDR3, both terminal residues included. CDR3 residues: CASSERSTLL.

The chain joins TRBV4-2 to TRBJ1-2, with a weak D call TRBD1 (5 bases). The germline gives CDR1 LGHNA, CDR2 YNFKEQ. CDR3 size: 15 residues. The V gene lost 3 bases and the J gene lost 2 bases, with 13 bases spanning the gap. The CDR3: CASSQKTDRNYGYTF. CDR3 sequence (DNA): TGTGCCAGCAGCCAGAAGACTGACAGAAACTATGGCTACACCTTC.

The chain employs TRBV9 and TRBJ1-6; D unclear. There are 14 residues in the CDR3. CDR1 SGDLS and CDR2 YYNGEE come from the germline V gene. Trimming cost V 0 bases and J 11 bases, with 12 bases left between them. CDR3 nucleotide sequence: TGTGCCAGCAGCGTAGAAGGGAGTGGGACACCCCTCCACTTT. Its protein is CASSVEGSGTPLHF. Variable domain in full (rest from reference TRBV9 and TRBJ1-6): DSGVTQTPKHLITATGQRVTLRCSPRSGDLSVYWYQQSLDQGLQFLIQYYNGEERAKGNILERFSAQQFPDLHSELNLSSLELGDSALYFCASSVEGSGTPLHFGNGTRLTVT.

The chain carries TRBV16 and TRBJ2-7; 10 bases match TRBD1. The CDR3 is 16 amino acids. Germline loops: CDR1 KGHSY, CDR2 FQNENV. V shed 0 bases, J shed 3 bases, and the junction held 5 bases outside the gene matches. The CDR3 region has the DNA TGTGCCAGCAGCCAATCGGCAGGACAGGGGGACTACGAGCAGTACTTC. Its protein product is CASSQSAGQGDYEQYF.

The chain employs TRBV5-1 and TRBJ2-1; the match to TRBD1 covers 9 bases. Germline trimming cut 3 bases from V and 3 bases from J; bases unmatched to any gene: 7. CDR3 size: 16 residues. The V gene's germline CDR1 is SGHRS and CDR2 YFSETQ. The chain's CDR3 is CASSSMTGGGYNEQFF. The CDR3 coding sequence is TGCGCCAGCAGCTCAATGACAGGGGGGGGCTACAATGAGCAGTTCTTC.

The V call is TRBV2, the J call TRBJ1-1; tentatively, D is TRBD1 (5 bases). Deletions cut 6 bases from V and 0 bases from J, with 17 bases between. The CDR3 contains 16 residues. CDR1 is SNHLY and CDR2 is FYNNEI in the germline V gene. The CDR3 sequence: CASRKSAGPMNTEAFF. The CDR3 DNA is TGTGCCAGCAGGAAATCGGCAGGGCCCATGAACACTGAAGCTTTCTTT.

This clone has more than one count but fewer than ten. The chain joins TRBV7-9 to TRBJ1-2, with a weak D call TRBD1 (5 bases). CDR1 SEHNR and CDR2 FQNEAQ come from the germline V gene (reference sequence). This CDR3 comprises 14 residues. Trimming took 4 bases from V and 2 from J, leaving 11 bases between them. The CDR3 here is CASSSRAGNYGYTF. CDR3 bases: TGTGCCAGCAGCTCTCGCGCAGGGAACTATGGCTACACCTTC.